The entry that follows covers one TCR beta chain sequence. Germline V gene sequence: CDR1 SGHRS, CDR2 YFSETQ. This CDR3 is 17 amino acids long. With V trimmed by 0 bases and J by 2 bases, 8 bases remained unmatched. The data were obtained in a study of PD-L1 blockade in urothelial cancer. As for the study in general: Most patients, about 85% of the roughly 29, were males with bladder-origin cancer. Samples of blood were analyzed 3 weeks (second dose) and 6 weeks after treatment start. Per blood sample, T cells had a median of about 150,000.

Every PCR received spiked-in synthetic TCR analog templates. The method was immunoSEQ multiplex PCR; TCRdb's version includes in-frame clones alone and lacks a portion of them. This table has 35,000 to 40,000 clones, approximately 86% appearing once. Time point: peripheral blood 6 weeks after treatment start. Sequencing was performed on PBMCs, taken around atezolizumab (anti-PD-L1) treatment. J is TRBJ2-5 and V is TRBV5-1; TRBD2 agrees at 9 bases. The TCR comes from a man in his 60s with urothelial cancer. This CDR3 reads CASSLEGSGGLQETQYF. CDR3 nucleotide sequence: TGCGCCAGCAGCTTGGAAGGTAGCGGGGGCCTTCAAGAGACCCAGTACTTC.